Below, 2 T cell receptor beta chains from the same sample are listed, as sequenced in a study of T cells in Graves' hyperthyroidism and ophthalmopathy. Amplified TCR beta CDR3 regions derived from RNA transcripts. Using the HTBI primer set, a first-round RT-PCR was run on the TCR CDR3. TCRdb recomputed calls from the multiplex PCR reads with MiXCR, one row per CDR3 protein. The table has 300,000 to 400,000 distinct CDR3 sequences, approximately 18% seen once. What was sequenced was blood. The receptors come from a woman in her fifties or sixties with Graves' hyperthyroidism.

V is TRBV11-2 and J is TRBJ2-2; D is undetermined. V lost 8 bases to trimming and J lost 0 bases, with 4 bases between them. CDR3 length: 12 amino acids. The germline CDR1 and CDR2 sequences are SGHAT and FQNNGV. CDR3 DNA: TGTGCCAGCCAGTCGAACACCGGGGAGCTGTTTTTT. Translation gives CASQSNTGELFF. The entire variable domain, with the rest obtained from reference TRBV11-2 and TRBJ2-2, is as follows: EAGVAQSPRYKIIEKRQSVAFWCNPISGHATLYWYQQILGQGPKLLIQFQNNGVVDDSQLPKDRFSAERLKGVDSTLKIQPAKLEDSAVYLCASQSNTGELFFGEGSRLTVL.

This clonotype was counted only a few times. The chain joins TRBV6-5 to TRBJ2-3, with 7 bases that match TRBD2. Germline values: CDR1 MNHEY, CDR2 SVGAGI. The CDR3 contains 17 residues. V shed 0 bases, J shed 0 bases, and the junction held 6 bases outside the gene matches. CDR3 region: CASSYSQLASSTDTQYF. For the CDR3, the DNA is TGTGCCAGCAGTTACTCTCAACTAGCGAGCAGCACAGATACGCAGTATTTT.